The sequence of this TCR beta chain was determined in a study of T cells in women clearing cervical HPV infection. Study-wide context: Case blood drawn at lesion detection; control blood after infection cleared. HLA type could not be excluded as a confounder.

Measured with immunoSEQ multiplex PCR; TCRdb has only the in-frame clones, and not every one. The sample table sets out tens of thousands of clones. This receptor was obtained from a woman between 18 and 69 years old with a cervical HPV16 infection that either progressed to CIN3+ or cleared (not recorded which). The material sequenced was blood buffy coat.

The CDR3 reads CASSEAGRSYGYTF. Partial CDR3 DNA: TGTGCCAGCAGTGAAGCGGGCAGAAGCTATGGC. The rearrangement joins TRBV2 to TRBJ1-2; no clear D gene. The observed sequence ends 3 residues before the CDR3 terminus, with the missing tail filled in from the germline J gene. Trimming left V 0 bases short and J 4 bases short, with 9 bases between. Germline V gene sequence: CDR1 SNHLY, CDR2 FYNNEI. There are 14 residues in the CDR3.